A single sample gave rise to the 4 T cell receptor beta chains below, sequenced in a study of blood T cells in healthy people across ages. A second PCR, run for about 7 to 11 cycles, used a sample-barcoded 5' primer plus a J-beta primer mix. TCRdb processed the 5' RACE reads anew with MiXCR; each CDR3 protein has one entry. The sample lists fewer than 1,200,000 distinct CDR3 sequences; 25% were seen once. This sample was also put to use in a study of T cells of mothers and their children.

Sequences were obtained from blood. The receptors stem from a girl aged 2-15 years in good health.

A few counts support this clonotype. The chain carries TRBV5-1 and TRBJ2-3; D perhaps matches TRBD1 (6 bases). V lost 7 bases to trimming and J lost 4 bases, with 10 bases between them. The CDR3 has 12 amino acids. In germline, CDR1 is SGHRS, CDR2 YFSETQ. The CDR3 nucleotides read TGCGCCAGCGCAGGGGAAGCAGATACGCAGTATTTT. Translation: CASAGEADTQYF.

This clonotype was seen a handful of times. The V and J genes are TRBV6-1 and TRBJ2-7; D perhaps matches TRBD2 (6 bases). V lost 0 bases to trimming and J lost 3 bases, with 18 bases between them. Germline values: CDR1 MNHNS, CDR2 SASEGT. This CDR3 has 17 residues. The CDR3 protein is CASSEATWAGTLYEQYF. The DNA for the CDR3 is TGTGCCAGCAGTGAAGCGACGTGGGCGGGAACCCTCTACGAGCAGTACTTC.

This chain connects TRBV13 to TRBJ2-5, with D possibly matching TRBD2 (5 bases). Germline V CDR1 and CDR2: PRHDT, FYEKMQ (reference sequence). V dropped 0 bases and J dropped 6 bases, with 14 bases sitting between them. CDR3 size: 15 residues. The DNA for the CDR3 is TGTGCCAGCAGCTTAGGACCGGGTGGGAGCAAGACCCAGTACTTC. Translated: CASSLGPGGSKTQYF.

The rearrangement joins TRBV12-3 or TRBV12-4 to TRBJ2-2; 9 bases map to TRBD2. CDR3 size: 15 residues. V gave up 3 bases and J gave up 7 bases; unmatched junction bases: 6. CDR3 nucleotide sequence: TGTGCCAGCAGTTTCGGCGGGGGGGCCGGCGGGGAGCTGTTTTTT. This codes for CASSFGGGAGGELFF.